This T cell receptor (beta chain) emerged from a study of cytomegalovirus exposure and HLA in healthy donors. Study results and caveats: Most TCR sequences proved rare, with some public TCRs found in many donors. Roughly even sequencing depth across donors was the assumption behind the presence/absence analyses. Donors belonging to an Asian-associated ancestry cluster reportedly showed fewer N-insertions in productive TCRs than the 666-donor mean, according to what a later analysis found.

With respect to this clone: The antigen is not known.

These donors, healthy bone marrow donors, were studied. Use of 60 Vbeta and 13 Jbeta primers characterized the PCR. The repertoire was sequenced with immunoSEQ multiplex PCR; TCRdb's copy has only in-frame clones and lacks some. In the table there are 150,000 or so clones, around 84% of which are singletons. Per germline, CDR1 KGHSH and CDR2 LQKENI. V trimming: 6 bases; J trimming: 1 base; junction bases outside the gene matches: 10. CDR3 size: 16 residues. The chain is built from TRBV18 and TRBJ2-5; TRBD1 agrees at 8 bases. The source of this sequence is a man aged 40-50 years in good health and CMV-seropositive. Material: PBMCs. CDR3 nucleotide sequence: TGTGCCAGCTCTCGCACAGGCACAGGGGGCCAAGAGACCCAGTACTTC. This codes for CASSRTGTGGQETQYF.